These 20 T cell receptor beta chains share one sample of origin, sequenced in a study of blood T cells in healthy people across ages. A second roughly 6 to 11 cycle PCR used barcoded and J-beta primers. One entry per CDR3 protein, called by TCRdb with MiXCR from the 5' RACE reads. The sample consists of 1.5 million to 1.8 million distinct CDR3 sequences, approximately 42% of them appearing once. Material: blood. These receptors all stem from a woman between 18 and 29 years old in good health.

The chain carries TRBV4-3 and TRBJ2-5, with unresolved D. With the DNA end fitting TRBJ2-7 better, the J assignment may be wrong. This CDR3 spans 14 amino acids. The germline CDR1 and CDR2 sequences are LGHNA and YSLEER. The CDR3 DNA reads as TGCGCCAGCAGCCAAGATTGGCTCTCGGACGAGCAGTACTTC. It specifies CASSQDWLSDEQYF.

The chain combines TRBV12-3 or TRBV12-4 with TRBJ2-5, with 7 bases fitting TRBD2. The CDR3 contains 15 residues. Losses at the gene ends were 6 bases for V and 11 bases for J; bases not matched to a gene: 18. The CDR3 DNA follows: TGTGCCAGCAGCAAAGGGACTACCTCCTACAATGAGCAGTACTTC. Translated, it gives CASSKGTTSYNEQYF.

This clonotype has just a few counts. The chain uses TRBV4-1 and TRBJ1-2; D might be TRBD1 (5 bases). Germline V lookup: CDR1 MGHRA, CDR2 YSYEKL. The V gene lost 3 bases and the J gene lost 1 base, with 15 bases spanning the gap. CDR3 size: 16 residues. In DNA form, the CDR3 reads TGCGCCAGCAGCCAGGTGGGAGGGGTGCTTAACTATGGCTACACCTTC. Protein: CASSQVGGVLNYGYTF.

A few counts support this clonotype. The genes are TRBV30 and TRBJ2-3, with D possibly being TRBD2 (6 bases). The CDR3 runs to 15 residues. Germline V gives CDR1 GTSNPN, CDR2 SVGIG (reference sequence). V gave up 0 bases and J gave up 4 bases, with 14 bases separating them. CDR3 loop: CAWSVDPGEADTQYF. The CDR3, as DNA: TGTGCCTGGAGTGTTGATCCCGGGGAGGCAGATACGCAGTATTTT.

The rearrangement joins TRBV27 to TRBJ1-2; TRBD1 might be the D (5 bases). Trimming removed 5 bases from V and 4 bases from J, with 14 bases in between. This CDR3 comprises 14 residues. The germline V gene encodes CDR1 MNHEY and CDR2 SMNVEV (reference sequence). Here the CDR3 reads CASSAHQGPYGYTF. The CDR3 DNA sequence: TGTGCCAGCAGTGCCCACCAGGGACCCTATGGCTACACCTTC.

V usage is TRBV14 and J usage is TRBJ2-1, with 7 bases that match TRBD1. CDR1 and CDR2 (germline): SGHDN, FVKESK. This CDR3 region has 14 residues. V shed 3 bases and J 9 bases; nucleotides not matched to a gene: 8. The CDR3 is CASSQTGSFGEQFF. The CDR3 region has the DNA TGTGCCAGCAGCCAGACAGGGAGTTTCGGTGAGCAGTTCTTC.

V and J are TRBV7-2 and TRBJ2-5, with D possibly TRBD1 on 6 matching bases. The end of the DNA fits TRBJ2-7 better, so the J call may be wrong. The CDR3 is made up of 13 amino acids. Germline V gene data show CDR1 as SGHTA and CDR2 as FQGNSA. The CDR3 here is CTSFQGSDYEQYF. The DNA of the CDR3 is TGTACCAGTTTTCAGGGGAGTGACTACGAGCAGTACTTC.

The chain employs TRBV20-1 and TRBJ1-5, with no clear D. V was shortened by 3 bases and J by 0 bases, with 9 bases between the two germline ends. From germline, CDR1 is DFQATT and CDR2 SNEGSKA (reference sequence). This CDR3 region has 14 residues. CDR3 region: CSASTGYSNQPQHF. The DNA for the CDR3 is TGCAGTGCTAGCACCGGTTATAGCAATCAGCCCCAGCATTTT.

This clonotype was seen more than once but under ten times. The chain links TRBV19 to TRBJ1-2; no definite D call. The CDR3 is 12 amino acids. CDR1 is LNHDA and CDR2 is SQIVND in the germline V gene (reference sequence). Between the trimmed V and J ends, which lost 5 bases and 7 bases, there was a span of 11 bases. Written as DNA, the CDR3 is TGTGCCAGTAGTGTCCTCGGCCGTGGCTACACCTTC. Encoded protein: CASSVLGRGYTF.

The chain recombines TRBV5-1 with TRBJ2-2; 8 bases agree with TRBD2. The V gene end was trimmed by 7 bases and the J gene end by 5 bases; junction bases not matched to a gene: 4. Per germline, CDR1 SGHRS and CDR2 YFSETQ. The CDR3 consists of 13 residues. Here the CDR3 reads CASWGLETGELFF. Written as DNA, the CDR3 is TGCGCCAGCTGGGGACTAGAGACCGGGGAGCTGTTTTTT.

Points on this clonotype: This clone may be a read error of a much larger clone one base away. The CDR3: CSASDRDSISNQPQHF. CDR3 DNA: TGCAGTGCTAGCGACAGGGATTCCATTAGCAATCAGCCCCAGCATTTT. The rearrangement uses TRBV20-1 and TRBJ1-5; 7 bases match TRBD1. The CDR3 is made up of 16 amino acids. Germline values: CDR1 DFQATT, CDR2 SNEGSKA (reference sequence). V was clipped by 3 bases and J by 0 bases; unmatched bases: 8.

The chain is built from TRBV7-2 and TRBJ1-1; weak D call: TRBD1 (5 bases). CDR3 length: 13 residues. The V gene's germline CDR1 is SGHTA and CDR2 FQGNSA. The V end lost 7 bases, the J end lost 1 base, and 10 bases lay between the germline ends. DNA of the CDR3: TGTGCCAGCAAAAAAGGACAGAACACTGAAGCTTTCTTT. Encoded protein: CASKKGQNTEAFF.

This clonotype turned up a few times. CDR3 sequence reads: CSVDKWGQRETQYF. The CDR3 nucleotides read TGCAGCGTTGATAAGTGGGGACAACGGGAGACCCAGTACTTC. The chain couples TRBV29-1 to TRBJ2-5; a weak D match, TRBD1 (6 bases). The length of the CDR3 is 14 residues. The V end was cut by 3 bases, the J end by 5 bases, with 16 bases between. Germline CDR1 and CDR2: SQVTM and ANQGSEA. The entire variable domain, with the rest obtained from reference TRBV29-1 and TRBJ2-5, is as follows: SAVISQKPSRDICQRGTSLTIQCQVDSQVTMMFWYRQQPGQSLTLIATANQGSEATYESGFVIDKFPISRPNLTFSTLTVSNMSPEDSSIYLCSVDKWGQRETQYFGPGTRLLVL.

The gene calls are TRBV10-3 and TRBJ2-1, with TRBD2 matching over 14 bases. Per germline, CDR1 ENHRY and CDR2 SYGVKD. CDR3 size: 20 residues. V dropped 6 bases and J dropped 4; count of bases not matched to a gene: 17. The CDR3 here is CAISATPGTSGSGLYNEQFF. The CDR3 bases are TGTGCCATCAGCGCCACCCCCGGGACTAGCGGGAGTGGATTGTACAATGAGCAGTTCTTC.

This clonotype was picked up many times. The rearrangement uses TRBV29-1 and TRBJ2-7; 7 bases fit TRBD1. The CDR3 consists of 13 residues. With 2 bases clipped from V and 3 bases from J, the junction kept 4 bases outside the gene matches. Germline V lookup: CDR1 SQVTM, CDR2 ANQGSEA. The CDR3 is CSVEYRGYYEQYF. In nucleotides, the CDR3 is TGCAGCGTTGAATACAGGGGTTACTACGAGCAGTACTTC.

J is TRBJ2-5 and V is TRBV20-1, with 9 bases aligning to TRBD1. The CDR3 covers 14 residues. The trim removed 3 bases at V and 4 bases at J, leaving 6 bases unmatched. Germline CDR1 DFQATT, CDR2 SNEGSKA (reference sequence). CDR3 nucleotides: TGCAGTGCTAGGAAGGACAGGGGAAGAGAGACCCAGTACTTC. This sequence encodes CSARKDRGRETQYF.

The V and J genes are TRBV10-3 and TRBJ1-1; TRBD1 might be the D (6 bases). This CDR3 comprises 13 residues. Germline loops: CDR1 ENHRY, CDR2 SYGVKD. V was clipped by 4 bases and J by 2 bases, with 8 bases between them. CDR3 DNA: TGTGCCATCAGTGTACAGGGAAACACTGAAGCTTTCTTT. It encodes CAISVQGNTEAFF.

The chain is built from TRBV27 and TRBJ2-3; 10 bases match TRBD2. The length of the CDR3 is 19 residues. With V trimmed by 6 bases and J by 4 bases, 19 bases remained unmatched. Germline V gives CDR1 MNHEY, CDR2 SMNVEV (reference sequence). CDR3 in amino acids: CASRDAFSGGARSADTQYF. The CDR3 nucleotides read TGTGCCAGCAGGGACGCCTTCAGCGGGGGGGCCAGATCGGCAGATACGCAGTATTTT.

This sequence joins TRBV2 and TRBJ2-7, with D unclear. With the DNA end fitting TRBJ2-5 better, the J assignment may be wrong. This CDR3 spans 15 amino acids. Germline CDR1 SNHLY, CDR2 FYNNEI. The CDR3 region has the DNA TGTGCCAGCAGTGAAAGGGCTCTACGACGAGAGACCCAGTACTTC. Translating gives CASSERALRRETQYF.

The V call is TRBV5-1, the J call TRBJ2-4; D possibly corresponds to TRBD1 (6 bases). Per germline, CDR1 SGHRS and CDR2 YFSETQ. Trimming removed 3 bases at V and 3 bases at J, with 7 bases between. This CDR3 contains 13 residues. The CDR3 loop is CASSWTVKNIQYF. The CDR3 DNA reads TGCGCCAGCAGCTGGACAGTCAAAAACATTCAGTACTTC.